Below are 10 T cell receptor beta chains sequenced from a single sample in a study of blood T cell repertoires in COVID-19. Profiled with immunoSEQ multiplex PCR; TCRdb holds only in-frame clones, not every one. This sample has about 150,000 clones; roughly nine tenths occur once, and the top ten carry 2% to 3%. The sample comprised peripheral blood. These receptors came from a woman in her seventies with acute or convalescent COVID-19.

J is TRBJ2-7 and V is TRBV5-6, with 8 nucleotides matching TRBD1. The CDR3 has 15 amino acids. V lost 4 bases to trimming and J lost 2 bases; unmatched junction nucleotides: 8. Germline V gives CDR1 SGHDT, CDR2 YYEEEE. The CDR3: CASSETGGLTYEQYV. Written as DNA, the CDR3 is TGTGCCAGCAGCGAAACAGGGGGGCTTACCTACGAGCAGTACGTC.

The chain is built from TRBV5-1 and TRBJ1-5; possible D gene TRBD1, 6 bases. The CDR3 consists of 14 residues. Per germline, CDR1 SGHRS and CDR2 YFSETQ. V lost 7 bases to trimming and J lost 7 bases, with 18 bases between them. CDR3 DNA: TGCGCCAGCGCCACTACAACAGGGCAACAGCCCCAGCATTTT. Its translation is CASATTTGQQPQHF.

The chain uses TRBV6-2 or TRBV6-3 and TRBJ1-2, with D uncertain. Germline CDR1 is MNHEY and CDR2 is SVGEGT. This CDR3 has 13 residues. Trimming took off 4 bases at V and 5 bases at J, with 11 bases between the two ends. CDR3 amino acids: CASSFGASYGYTF. The CDR3 nucleotides are TGTGCCAGCAGTTTCGGAGCGTCGTATGGCTACACCTTC.

The chain carries TRBV24-1 and TRBJ2-1, with D hard to call. The CDR3 spans 16 residues. The V end was cut by 2 bases, the J end by 5 bases, with 15 bases between. Germline V gene sequence: CDR1 KGHDR, CDR2 SFDVKD. CDR3 DNA sequence: TGTGCCACCAGTGATTCCGCGGCCAGACCTAACAATGAGCAGTTCTTC. It is translated as CATSDSAARPNNEQFF.

CDR3 residues: CTSSQDTLGSNQPQHF. The CDR3 DNA follows: TGCACCAGCAGCCAAGATACACTAGGGAGCAATCAGCCCCAGCATTTT. The V call is TRBV1, the J call TRBJ1-5. TRBV1 is a known pseudogene. The CDR3 totals 16 residues.

This sequence joins TRBV5-1 and TRBJ1-6, with TRBD1 matching over 12 bases. The length of the CDR3 is 17 residues. J lost 6 bases, V lost 1 base, and 5 bases had no gene match. CDR1 and CDR2 from the germline V gene are SGHRS and YFSETQ. CDR3 DNA: TGCGCCAGCAGCTTGACGGGACAGGGGGCGACTAATTCACCCCTCCACTTT. Its protein is CASSLTGQGATNSPLHF.

The genes are TRBV4-1 and TRBJ2-7; TRBD1 might be the D (7 bases). The CDR3 is 16 amino acids. Germline V CDR1 and CDR2: MGHRA, YSYEKL. Trimming pared 1 base from V and 4 bases from J, leaving 17 bases between. For the CDR3, the DNA is TGCGCCAGCAGCCAAGGTCTCAGGGGGGCCCGGTACGAGCAGTACTTC. The encoded protein is CASSQGLRGARYEQYF.

This clone was recorded only once. The V gene is TRBV6-5, the J gene TRBJ1-2, with D possibly TRBD1 on 6 matching bases. Germline CDR1 and CDR2: MNHEY and SVGAGI. The ends were cut back, 5 bases at V and 5 bases at J, with 12 bases in the middle. The CDR3 is 13 amino acids. The CDR3 loop is CASSPSGVYGYTF. The CDR3, as DNA: TGTGCCAGCAGTCCCTCAGGGGTATATGGCTACACCTTC.

This rearrangement joins TRBV7-9 to TRBJ2-3; 13 bases match TRBD2. J gave up 3 bases and V 5 bases, and 5 bases lay outside the gene matches. Germline V gives CDR1 SEHNR, CDR2 FQNEAQ (reference sequence). There are 16 residues in the CDR3. The CDR3 sequence: CASSTTGLAGTDTQYF. As DNA, the CDR3 is TGTGCCAGCAGCACAACGGGACTAGCGGGAACAGATACGCAGTATTTT.

The V call is TRBV4-3, the J call TRBJ2-1, with 9 positions matching TRBD1. From germline, CDR1 is LGHNA and CDR2 YSLEER. The CDR3 is 15 amino acids. Trimming took 0 bases from V and 7 from J; bases not matched to a gene: 4. CDR3 DNA sequence: TGCGCCAGCAGCCAAGAGCGGACAGGGGTAAATGAGCAGTTCTTC. It codes for CASSQERTGVNEQFF.